One and the same sample provided the 14 T cell receptor beta chains below, sequenced in a study of cytomegalovirus exposure and HLA in healthy donors. PCR involved 60 Vbeta and 13 Jbeta primers. The method was immunoSEQ multiplex PCR; TCRdb's version includes in-frame clones alone and lacks a portion of them. Of 100,000 to 150,000 clones in the sample, 60% to 80% were seen once. What was sequenced was PBMCs. The receptor source for this set is a male donor in good health and CMV-seronegative.

This chain links TRBV29-1 with TRBJ1-2, with D possibly matching TRBD1 (5 bases). The CDR3 contains 12 residues. V was clipped by 4 bases and J by 4 bases, with 10 bases between them. In germline, CDR1 is SQVTM, CDR2 ANQGSEA. CDR3: CSVVQGFYGYTF. The CDR3 DNA reads as TGCAGCGTTGTTCAGGGATTCTATGGCTACACCTTC.

Notes on this clone: Germline is not matched at one junction end, which may reflect a read error. V usage is TRBV25-1 and J usage is TRBJ2-3, with 8 bases identical to TRBD1. This CDR3 comprises 16 residues. The V gene's germline CDR1 is MGHDK and CDR2 SYGVNS. CDR3 amino acids: CASSEWVRTGTATQYF. The CDR3 DNA sequence: TGTGCCAGCAGTGAATGGGTCCGGACAGGGACAGCTACGCAGTATTTT.

The CDR3 DNA reads TGTGCCAGTAGTACTCGACAGCAAGAGACCCAGTACTTC. Translation: CASSTRQQETQYF. The genes are TRBV19 and TRBJ2-5; D is possibly TRBD1 (5 bases). V lost 4 bases and J 2 bases, leaving 8 bases between the germline ends. The CDR3 totals 13 residues. Per the germline V gene, CDR1 is LNHDA and CDR2 is SQIVND (reference sequence).

V gene TRBV18 combines with J gene TRBJ2-7; the D is unclear. CDR1 KGHSH and CDR2 LQKENI come from the germline V gene. The V gene lost 1 base and the J gene lost 1 base, with 14 bases spanning the gap. This CDR3 region has 16 residues. As DNA, the CDR3 is TGTGCCAGCTCACCACGTGTGGGTACAGAGTCCTACGAGCAGTACTTC. This sequence encodes CASSPRVGTESYEQYF.

The chain links TRBV5-1 to TRBJ2-2; no clear D gene. Germline V gene sequence: CDR1 SGHRS, CDR2 YFSETQ. The CDR3 is 13 residues long. V lost 0 bases to trimming and J lost 5 bases, with 5 bases between them. The CDR3 region has the DNA TGCGCCAGCAGCTTGGAGCCAACCGGGGAGCTGTTTTTT. Encoded protein: CASSLEPTGELFF. The full variable domain, rest sourced from reference TRBV5-1 and TRBJ2-2, is KAGVTQTPRYLIKTRGQQVTLSCSPISGHRSVSWYQQTPGQGLQFLFEYFSETQRNKGNFPGRFSGRQFSNSRSEMNVSTLELGDSALYLCASSLEPTGELFFGEGSRLTVL.

V usage is TRBV11-2 and J usage is TRBJ1-6; D is undetermined. Germline loops: CDR1 SGHAT, CDR2 FQNNGV. This CDR3 region has 16 residues. V was trimmed by 1 base and J by 9 bases, leaving 16 bases between them. CDR3 residues: CASSLVGSGMASPLHF. CDR3 nucleotides: TGTGCCAGCAGCTTAGTGGGCAGCGGAATGGCTTCACCCCTCCACTTT.

This clone was detected once. The chain combines TRBV5-1 with TRBJ2-7; the match to TRBD1 covers 9 bases. The CDR3 has 15 residues. V was clipped by 4 bases and J by 2 bases; unmatched bases: 7. Germline V lookup: CDR1 SGHRS, CDR2 YFSETQ. This chain's CDR3 is CASSRGQGKTYEQYF. The CDR3 region has the DNA TGCGCCAGCAGCCGAGGACAGGGGAAAACCTACGAGCAGTACTTC.

The CDR3 sequence is CAWSLGGNQPQHF. CDR3 bases: TGTGCCTGGAGTTTAGGGGGCAATCAGCCCCAGCATTTT. The V call is TRBV30, the J call TRBJ1-5; possible D gene TRBD1, 5 bases. The CDR3 totals 13 residues. Per germline, CDR1 GTSNPN and CDR2 SVGIG (reference sequence). Trimming shortened V by 2 bases and J by 2 bases, and 7 bases separated the two germline ends. Filled out from reference TRBV30 and TRBJ1-5, the complete variable domain reads SQTIHQWPATLVQPVGSPLSLECTVEGTSNPNLYWYRQAAGRGLQLLFYSVGIGQISSEVPQNLSASRPQDRQFILSSKKLLLSDSGFYLCAWSLGGNQPQHFGDGTRLSIL.

This clone was counted only a few times. The genes are TRBV6-1 and TRBJ1-1, with D tentatively TRBD1 (5 bases). The CDR3 spans 12 residues. In germline, CDR1 is MNHNS, CDR2 SASEGT. The V end was cut by 2 bases, the J end by 7 bases, with 8 bases between. CDR3 sequence: CASSELDSEAFF. The CDR3 region has the DNA TGTGCCAGCAGTGAACTCGACAGTGAAGCTTTCTTT.

The gene calls are TRBV25-1 and TRBJ2-5; 11 bases fit TRBD2. Germline CDR1 reads MGHDK; CDR2 reads SYGVNS. The ends lost 3 bases at V and 4 bases at J; junction bases unmatched: 7. The CDR3 loop spans 16 amino acids. The CDR3 DNA follows: TGTGCCAGCAGTGAGCCTAGCGGGGGGTCTGGAGAGACCCAGTACTTC. It codes for CASSEPSGGSGETQYF.

The chain recombines TRBV23-1 with TRBJ1-5; TRBD1 agrees at 12 bases. TRBV23-1 is an ORF, with its function uncertain. The CDR3 is 16 residues long. Trimming cost V 3 bases and J 5 bases; bases outside gene matches: 5. The CDR3 here is CASSHRDRGRHQPQHF. As DNA, the CDR3 is TGCGCCAGCAGTCACCGGGACAGGGGGCGGCATCAGCCCCAGCATTTT.

The chain employs TRBV15 and TRBJ1-1; D not certain. This CDR3 region has 13 residues. V dropped 0 bases and J dropped 8 bases, with 10 bases sitting between them. Germline V CDR1 and CDR2: LNHNV, YYDKDF (reference sequence). The CDR3 DNA reads as TGTGCCACCAGCAGAGATATTTCCGGGGAAGCTTTCTTT. Translating gives CATSRDISGEAFF. The full variable domain, in which reference TRBV15 and TRBJ1-1 provide the parts outside the CDR3, is DAMVIQNPRYQVTQFGKPVTLSCSQTLNHNVMYWYQQKSSQAPKLLFHYYDKDFNNEADTPDNFQSRRPNTSFCFLDIRSPGLGDTAMYLCATSRDISGEAFFGQGTRLTVV.

The chain is built from TRBV5-1 and TRBJ2-1, with a possible D match to TRBD2 (5 bases). CDR3 length: 16 residues. Deletions cut 4 bases from V and 0 bases from J, with 14 bases between. Germline V CDR1 and CDR2: SGHRS, YFSETQ. The CDR3 DNA is TGCGCCAGCAGCGGGCTACTGGGGAGCTCCTACAATGAGCAGTTCTTC. This gives the protein CASSGLLGSSYNEQFF.

The chain recombines TRBV7-2 with TRBJ2-1, with unresolved D. Per germline, CDR1 SGHTA and CDR2 FQGNSA. V was pared by 5 bases and J by 8 bases, with 19 bases between. The CDR3 contains 15 residues. The CDR3 DNA reads as TGTGCCAGCAGCCTTCGTCCGGTTGGTGTGGATGAGCAGTTCTTC. The encoded protein is CASSLRPVGVDEQFF.